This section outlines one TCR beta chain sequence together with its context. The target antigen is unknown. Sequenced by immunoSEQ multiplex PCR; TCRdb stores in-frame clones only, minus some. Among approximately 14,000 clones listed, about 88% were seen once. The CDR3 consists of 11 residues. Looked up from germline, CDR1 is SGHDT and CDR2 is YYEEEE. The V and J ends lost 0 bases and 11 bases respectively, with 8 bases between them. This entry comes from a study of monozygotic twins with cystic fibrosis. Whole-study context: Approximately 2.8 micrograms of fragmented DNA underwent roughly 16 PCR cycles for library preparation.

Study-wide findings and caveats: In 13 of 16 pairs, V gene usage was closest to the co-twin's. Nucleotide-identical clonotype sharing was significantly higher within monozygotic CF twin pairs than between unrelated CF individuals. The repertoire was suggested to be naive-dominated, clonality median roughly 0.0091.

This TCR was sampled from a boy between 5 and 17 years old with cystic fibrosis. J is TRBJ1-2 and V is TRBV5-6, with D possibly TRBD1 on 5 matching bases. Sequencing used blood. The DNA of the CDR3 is TGTGCCAGCAGCTTGGAAGGGGTATACACCTTC. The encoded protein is CASSLEGVYTF.